The sequence of this T cell receptor (beta chain) was determined in a study of blood T cell repertoires in COVID-19. Study-level information: From the United States, Italy and Spain came samples of acute and convalescent COVID-19.

A COVID-19 case was met by exposed participants within 2 weeks before study entry. TCRdb's table, derived via immunoSEQ multiplex PCR, lists solely in-frame clones and lacks some. This sample has 200,000 to 250,000 clones, with around 88% found just once. This CDR3 comprises 14 residues. Germline V CDR1 and CDR2: SGHAT, FQNNGV. Unmatched junction bases numbered 6, after V lost 5 bases and J lost 4 bases. The chain recombines TRBV11-2 with TRBJ2-5, with TRBD1 matching 8 bases. The sequenced sample consisted of PBMCs or T cells enriched from blood (not recorded which). The TCR sequence derives from a woman younger than 45 who had been exposed to COVID-19. The CDR3 is CASSSTGGVETQYF. The CDR3 nucleotides read TGTGCCAGCAGCAGTACAGGGGGTGTAGAGACCCAGTACTTC.